These 24 T cell receptor beta chains came from one sample sequenced in a study of shared clonotypes between healthy human individuals. Method: immunoSEQ multiplex PCR; TCRdb's copy keeps in-frame clones and lacks some. The sample has roughly 2 million clones, 95% seen once. The specimen was naive CD4+ T cells sorted from blood. Subset indicated: CD45RA+ positively selected. These receptors were obtained from a man younger than 35 in good health.

Only one count was recorded for this clone. CDR3 loop: CASSAGTIYEQYF. The CDR3 nucleotides read TGTGCCAGCAGCGCTGGGACAATCTACGAGCAGTACTTC. The J gene is TRBJ2-7, the V gene TRBV9, with D maybe TRBD1 (6 bases). The V end lost 3 bases, the J end lost 3 bases, and 10 bases lay between the germline ends. The CDR3 has 13 residues. Germline-derived CDR1 and CDR2 are SGDLS and YYNGEE.

In its sample, this clone was seen once. The chain recombines TRBV5-1 with TRBJ2-1; 8 bases match TRBD1. The J segment lost 8 bases and the V segment lost 0 bases, leaving 4 bases of the junction unmatched. CDR3 length equals 14 residues. Germline V gene data show CDR1 as SGHRS and CDR2 as YFSETQ. CDR3: CASSLGTGIYEQFF. DNA of the CDR3: TGCGCCAGCAGCTTGGGGACAGGGATCTATGAGCAGTTCTTC.

Points on this clone: This sample also contains other DNA sequences that code for the same CDR3. The chain is built from TRBV5-1 and TRBJ1-1, with D possibly TRBD1 on 6 matching bases. Looked up from germline, CDR1 is SGHRS and CDR2 is YFSETQ. CDR3 size: 14 residues. The germline V and J ends were trimmed by 4 bases and 1 base, with 11 bases remaining between them. CDR3 bases: TGCGCCAGCAGCCGGGGGCAGGAGAACACTGAAGCTTTCTTT. It yields the protein CASSRGQENTEAFF.

The chain uses TRBV30 and TRBJ1-4; D gene unclear. Germline V CDR1 and CDR2: GTSNPN, SVGIG (reference sequence). This CDR3 spans 12 amino acids. Trimming stripped 8 bases from V and 3 bases from J, with 10 bases between. Here the CDR3 reads CAAAVANEKLFF. CDR3 DNA sequence: TGTGCCGCAGCTGTAGCTAATGAAAAACTGTTTTTT.

A note on this clone: The junction and the germline gene differ at one end; a read error may be behind it. The CDR3 DNA reads as TGTGCCAGCAGTGAAGCAGGGACAGGGGTCCAAAACTTC. Protein sequence: CASSEAGTGVQNF. The chain couples TRBV6-1 to TRBJ2-5; 10 nucleotides align to TRBD1. The CDR3 is 13 amino acids. Germline V CDR1 and CDR2: MNHNS, SASEGT.

The rearrangement uses TRBV6-6 and TRBJ1-2; unclear D gene. Germline assignment: CDR1 MNHNY and CDR2 SVGAGI (reference sequence). Trimming shortened V by 5 bases and J by 6 bases, and 10 bases separated the two germline ends. The CDR3 length is 12 residues. The CDR3 sequence: CASSPGLDGYTF. CDR3 coding DNA: TGTGCCAGCAGTCCGGGCTTGGATGGCTACACCTTC.

This chain links TRBV14 with TRBJ1-5; perhaps TRBD1 as D (6 bases). This CDR3 has 18 amino acids. Looked up from germline, CDR1 is SGHDN and CDR2 is FVKESK. Trimming removed 4 bases at V and 0 bases at J, with 19 bases between. The CDR3 bases are TGTGCCAGCAGCCTCAAGCTACAGGGATTCAATAGCAATCAGCCCCAGCATTTT. Translated: CASSLKLQGFNSNQPQHF. Combining the CDR3 with reference TRBV14 and TRBJ1-5 gives the whole variable domain EAGVTQFPSHSVIEKGQTVTLRCDPISGHDNLYWYRRVMGKEIKFLLHFVKESKQDESGMPNNRFLAERTGGTYSTLKVQPAELEDSGVYFCASSLKLQGFNSNQPQHFGDGTRLSIL.

V gene TRBV10-1 combines with J gene TRBJ2-1; 10 bases are shared with TRBD1. Germline CDR1 WNHNN, CDR2 SYGVQD (reference sequence). The junction had 16 bases not matched to a gene; V was cut back by 9 bases and J by 8 bases. The CDR3 sequence is 16 residues long. CDR3 in DNA: TGCGCCAGTTCGACCGCCGGGACAGGGGTTGTGGATGAGCAGTTCTTC. It is translated as CASSTAGTGVVDEQFF.

The chain uses TRBV11-2 and TRBJ2-1; TRBD2 matches 7 bases. Germline V gene data show CDR1 as SGHAT and CDR2 as FQNNGV. V lost 0 bases, J lost 8 bases, and 7 bases stayed unmatched. CDR3 size: 15 residues. The CDR3 nucleotides are TGTGCCAGCAGCTTAGAGGGCAATGGGGGGGATGAGCAGTTCTTC. This translates into CASSLEGNGGDEQFF.

V gene TRBV10-3 combines with J gene TRBJ2-7; the match to TRBD1 covers 7 bases. The CDR3 is made up of 13 amino acids. V shed 2 bases, J shed 3 bases, and the junction held 1 base outside the gene matches. CDR1 is ENHRY and CDR2 is SYGVKD in the germline V gene. In nucleotides, the CDR3 is TGTGCCATCAGTGAGAACAGGGGCTACGAGCAGTACTTC. Residues: CAISENRGYEQYF.

This sequence joins TRBV28 and TRBJ1-5, with TRBD1 matching 8 bases. The V segment lost 6 bases and the J segment 6 bases; nucleotides outside the gene matches: 10. CDR3 length equals 15 residues. Per the germline V gene, CDR1 is MDHEN and CDR2 is SYDVKM. Written as DNA, the CDR3 is TGTGCCAGCAGAAAAGGACAGGGACGGGTTCAGCCCCAGCATTTT. Translating it yields CASRKGQGRVQPQHF.

The chain employs TRBV10-1 and TRBJ1-1; D is ambiguous. The V end was cut by 3 bases, the J end by 4 bases, with 9 bases between. The CDR3 consists of 13 residues. The germline CDR1 and CDR2 sequences are WNHNN and SYGVQD (reference sequence). The CDR3, as DNA: TGCGCCAGCAGTGAAGCTCAATCCACTGAAGCTTTCTTT. Translating gives CASSEAQSTEAFF.

The chain recombines TRBV7-9 with TRBJ2-7, with 7 nucleotides matching TRBD1. The V segment lost 5 bases and the J segment 4 bases; nucleotides outside the gene matches: 8. This CDR3 spans 14 amino acids. In germline, CDR1 is SEHNR, CDR2 FQNEAQ (reference sequence). CDR3 sequence: CASSLPGQRYEQYF. CDR3 DNA: TGTGCCAGCAGCCTCCCGGGACAGCGGTACGAGCAGTACTTC.

CDR3: CASSPGQGGNEQFF. Written as DNA, the CDR3 is TGTGCCAGCAGTCCGGGACAGGGTGGGAATGAGCAGTTCTTC. The chain joins TRBV27 to TRBJ2-1; 9 nucleotides line up with TRBD1. The CDR3 length is 14 residues. V was pared by 5 bases and J by 7 bases, with 6 bases of the junction left unmatched. The germline CDR1 and CDR2 sequences are MNHEY and SMNVEV (reference sequence).

J is TRBJ2-1 and V is TRBV5-1, with a tentative D call TRBD1 (5 bases). V was pared by 2 bases and J by 4 bases, with 10 bases between. The germline V gene encodes CDR1 SGHRS and CDR2 YFSETQ. The CDR3 loop spans 14 amino acids. The CDR3 sequence is CASSFITGYNEQFF. The DNA for the CDR3 is TGCGCCAGCAGCTTTATAACAGGTTACAATGAGCAGTTCTTC.

V is TRBV6-5 and J is TRBJ2-7; D may be TRBD1 (5 bases). Germline V lookup: CDR1 MNHEY, CDR2 SVGAGI. CDR3 size: 13 residues. V lost 5 bases, J lost 4 bases, and 12 bases lay in between. In DNA form, the CDR3 reads TGTGCCAGCAGTGGAACAGGAGAGTACGAGCAGTACTTC. Protein: CASSGTGEYEQYF.

In this sample, this clone turned up once. The chain has TRBV9 and TRBJ2-1; D ambiguous. V dropped 1 base and J dropped 4 bases, with 6 bases sitting between them. The CDR3 runs 13 residues. Germline V gene data show CDR1 as SGDLS and CDR2 as YYNGEE. CDR3 region: CASSVSTYNEQFF. The CDR3 bases are TGTGCCAGCAGCGTATCCACGTACAATGAGCAGTTCTTC. The complete variable domain, with remaining parts taken from reference TRBV9 and TRBJ2-1, reads DSGVTQTPKHLITATGQRVTLRCSPRSGDLSVYWYQQSLDQGLQFLIQYYNGEERAKGNILERFSAQQFPDLHSELNLSSLELGDSALYFCASSVSTYNEQFFGPGTRLTVL.

V usage is TRBV9 and J usage is TRBJ1-6, with 8 positions matching TRBD1. This CDR3 spans 15 amino acids. Germline V gene sequence: CDR1 SGDLS, CDR2 YYNGEE. J gave up 8 bases and V 4 bases, and 8 bases lay outside the gene matches. The CDR3 bases are TGTGCCAGCAGCCCGGACAGGGCCCTTTATTCACCCCTCCACTTT. Translating it yields CASSPDRALYSPLHF.

The chain combines TRBV10-1 with TRBJ2-1; 9 bases match TRBD1. CDR1 and CDR2 (germline): WNHNN, SYGVQD (reference sequence). This CDR3 region has 17 residues. J gave up 6 bases and V 0 bases, and 9 bases lay outside the gene matches. The CDR3 region is CASSESATGGALNEQFF. The DNA for the CDR3 is TGCGCCAGCAGTGAGTCAGCGACAGGGGGTGCCCTCAATGAGCAGTTCTTC.

V is TRBV29-1 and J is TRBJ2-5; possibly TRBD1 for D (8 bases). The V and J ends lost 2 bases and 5 bases respectively, with 18 bases between them. Germline V lookup: CDR1 SQVTM, CDR2 ANQGSEA. CDR3 length: 15 residues. This CDR3 is CSVERGLQGGETQYF. The CDR3 nucleotides are TGCAGCGTTGAAAGGGGATTACAGGGGGGGGAGACCCAGTACTTC.

The rearrangement links TRBV6-5 to TRBJ1-1; 9 nucleotides align to TRBD1. This CDR3 contains 13 residues. Germline trimming cut 5 bases from V and 6 bases from J; bases unmatched to any gene: 4. Germline V gene data show CDR1 as MNHEY and CDR2 as SVGAGI. CDR3 sequence: CASSRGTGPEAFF. CDR3 bases: TGTGCCAGCAGTCGTGGGACAGGGCCTGAAGCTTTCTTT.

As concerns this clone: The sample carries other DNA sequences with the same CDR3. The V and J genes are TRBV30 and TRBJ2-7; D is ambiguous. Trimming cost V 1 base and J 4 bases, with 8 bases left between them. The CDR3 is 12 residues long. CDR1 is GTSNPN and CDR2 is SVGIG in the germline V gene (reference sequence). The CDR3 region is CAWSGTSYEQYF. In DNA form, the CDR3 reads TGTGCCTGGAGTGGCACCAGTTACGAGCAGTACTTC. Based on the CDR3 plus reference TRBV30 and TRBJ2-7, the full variable domain is SQTIHQWPATLVQPVGSPLSLECTVEGTSNPNLYWYRQAAGRGLQLLFYSVGIGQISSEVPQNLSASRPQDRQFILSSKKLLLSDSGFYLCAWSGTSYEQYFGPGTRLTVT.

In its sample, this clone was seen once. The gene calls are TRBV6-4 and TRBJ2-7; the match to TRBD2 covers 11 bases. The junction had 10 bases not matched to a gene; V was cut back by 10 bases and J by 2 bases. Germline V CDR1 and CDR2: MRHNA, SNTAGT. CDR3 size: 15 residues. The CDR3 DNA follows: TGTGCCAAACCGCCGGGACTAGCGGAACCCTACGAGCAGTACTTC. Its translation is CAKPPGLAEPYEQYF.

V is TRBV9 and J is TRBJ2-1; 11 bases line up with TRBD2. Trimming cost V 0 bases and J 4 bases; bases outside gene matches: 6. The CDR3 consists of 17 residues. Germline CDR1 reads SGDLS; CDR2 reads YYNGEE. CDR3 DNA: TGTGCCAGCAGCGTAGAGGGGCTAGCGGGGGGATACAATGAGCAGTTCTTC. Its translation is CASSVEGLAGGYNEQFF.